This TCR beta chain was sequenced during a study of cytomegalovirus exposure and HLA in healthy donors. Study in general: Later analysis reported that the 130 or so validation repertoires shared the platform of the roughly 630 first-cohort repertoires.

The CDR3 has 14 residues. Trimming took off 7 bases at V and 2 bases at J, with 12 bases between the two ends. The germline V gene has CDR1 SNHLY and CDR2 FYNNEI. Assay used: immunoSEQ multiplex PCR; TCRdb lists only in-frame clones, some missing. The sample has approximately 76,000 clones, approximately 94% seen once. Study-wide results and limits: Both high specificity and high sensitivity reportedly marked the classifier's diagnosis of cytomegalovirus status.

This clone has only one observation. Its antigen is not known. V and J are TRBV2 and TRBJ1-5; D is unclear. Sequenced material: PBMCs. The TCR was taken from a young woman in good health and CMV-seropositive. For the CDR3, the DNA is TGTGCCAGCAAGCGGGAATTCGGCAATCAGCCCCAGCATTTT. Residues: CASKREFGNQPQHF.